The 2 T cell receptor beta chains presented below share a single source sample, sequenced in a study of spatial heterogeneity in lung cancer (dated by TCRdb to the late 2010s). The protocol used for the library was 5' RACE. The instrument given in TCRdb is NextSeq 500. TCRdb cleaned the public reads at Q25 with fastp, built clones with MiXCR and kept in-frame beta chains. Rows with a matching CDR3 protein are joined into one entry that keeps the most common DNA and genes. Counted in this sample were roughly 2,600 distinct CDR3 sequences; approximately 50% of them appeared once. 9.5% to 10% of the sample is held by the ten biggest clonotypes. This specimen's time point label, per the study, means: blood at routine non-recurrence follow-up after resection. This sample comprised PBMCs, obtained at follow-up. The receptors stem from a female donor with early-stage non-small cell lung cancer.

In the case of this clonotype: At one end the junction does not follow the germline gene, possibly because of a read error. Found in a library prepared for alpha chains, this beta chain is an off-target read, and its abundance has little meaning. V usage is TRBV7-6 and J usage is TRBJ1-1; D may be TRBD1 (6 bases). Germline loops: CDR1 SGHVS, CDR2 FNYEAQ. CDR3 length: 18 residues. The CDR3 region is CASSLVVGAGVLNTEAFF. As DNA, the CDR3 is TGTGCCAGCAGCTTAGTGGTGGGGGCAGGGGTATTGAATACTGAAGCTTTCTTT.

To note about this clonotype: This beta chain represents an off-target read in a library built for alpha chains; its size is of limited meaning. V and J are TRBV19 and TRBJ1-3; D uncertain. Trimming removed 7 bases from V and 0 bases from J, with 13 bases in between. This CDR3 has 15 amino acids. Germline CDR1 and CDR2: LNHDA and SQIVND (reference sequence). The CDR3 nucleotides are TGTGCCAGTAATACTTCGGGCAACTCTGGAAACACCATATATTTT. It yields the protein CASNTSGNSGNTIYF.